A single TCR beta chain is shown here with its context. What it recognizes is unknown. Amplified TCR beta CDR3 regions came from RNA transcripts. During a first-round RT-PCR of the TCR CDR3, the HTBI primer set was used. A single record per CDR3 protein comes from TCRdb applying MiXCR to the multiplex PCR reads. The data show approximately 620,000 distinct CDR3 sequences, with roughly 13% seen just once and around 5.4% held by the top ten. The CDR3 is 14 residues long. Trimming took off 2 bases at V and 7 bases at J, with 11 bases between the two ends. Germline CDR1 MNHEY, CDR2 SVGAGI. Together with thyroid ultrasound, orbital computed tomography, serum thyroxine and TRAb, clinical symptoms were used for diagnoses. The record originates from a study of T cells in Graves' hyperthyroidism and ophthalmopathy. The study's findings and limits: The model made its ophthalmopathy prediction, and onset followed a median approximately six months later. The blood repertoire included most of the expanded thyroid clonotypes above 0.001.

The sequenced sample was blood. The rearrangement joins TRBV6-5 to TRBJ1-4; TRBD1 might be the D (5 bases). The origin of this receptor is a woman under 40 with Graves' hyperthyroidism that later progressed to Graves' ophthalmopathy. The CDR3 nucleotides read TGTGCCAGCAGTTACACAGAAACAGGTGAAAAACTGTTTTTT. Its protein product is CASSYTETGEKLFF.